The rows below give T cell receptor beta chains drawn from one sample of a study of T-cell reconstitution after alpha-beta-depleted transplantation in children. TCRdb independently ran MiXCR on the PCR reads; one entry per CDR3 protein. The sample yields hundreds of thousands of distinct CDR3 sequences, 16% seen once. The sample consisted of PBMCs, mostly from graft donor cells, taken 360 days after TCRalphabeta/CD19-depleted stem cell transplant. These receptors were collected from a male patient under 10 years old who had a stem cell transplant for acute lymphoblastic leukemia, so the T cells may come from the graft donor. CDR3s include the opening cysteine and the closing phenylalanine or tryptophan. A D gene is named only where the DNA matches it firmly. Size values are once, few and many counts, or a class for expanded clones, and some rows have none.

>NA|TRBJ2-7|NA|TRBV5-1
CASSKGGPGSFFYEQYF
TGCGCCAGCAGCAAAGGCGGCCCTGGGTCGTTTTTCTACGAGCAGTACTTC
>few|TRBJ2-1|TRBD2|TRBV4-2
CASSQVGGTGGLAAYNEQFF
TGTGCCAGCAGCCAAGTGGGGGGGACAGGAGGACTAGCGGCCTACAATGAGCAGTTCTTC
>many|TRBJ2-1|NA|TRBV28
CASSLPGSLGGEQFF
TGTGCCAGCAGTTTGCCGGGCTCGTTGGGAGGCGAGCAGTTCTTC
>few|TRBJ2-1|TRBD2|TRBV20-1
CSARKSGLAYNEQFF
TGCAGTGCTAGGAAGAGCGGACTAGCCTACAATGAGCAGTTCTTC
>NA|TRBJ2-5|NA|TRBV5-1
CASSFTGLQETQYF
TGCGCCAGCAGCTTCACAGGGCTCCAAGAGACCCAGTACTTC
>many|TRBJ2-7|TRBD1|TRBV12-3/TRBV12-4
CASSPTGQGPYEQYF
TGTGCCAGCAGTCCTACGGGACAGGGTCCCTACGAGCAGTACTTC
>NA|TRBJ2-1|NA|TRBV5-1
CASSLAGEGQFF
TGCGCCAGCAGCTTGGCCGGGGAAGGGCAGTTCTTC
>few|TRBJ1-5|NA|TRBV6-1
CASSPRDPNQPQHF
TGTGCCAGCAGTCCTAGGGATCCCAATCAGCCCCAGCATTTT
>NA|TRBJ2-3|NA|TRBV20-1
CSARGASGTDTHYF
TGCAGTGCTAGGGGGGCTAGCGGCACAGATACGCACTATTTT
>NA|TRBJ2-1|NA|TRBV20-1
CSATPIYNEQFF
TGCAGTGCTACCCCCATATACAATGAGCAGTTCTTC
>few|TRBJ2-7|TRBD1|TRBV18
CASSSTVDRGGSEQYF
TGTGCCAGCTCATCGACAGTTGACAGGGGCGGGTCCGAGCAGTACTTC
>NA|TRBJ2-1|TRBD1|TRBV28
CASSLWGTATYNEQFF
TGTGCCAGCAGTTTATGGGGGACAGCAACCTACAATGAGCAGTTCTTC
>few|TRBJ2-5|NA|TRBV9
CASSTSGLQETQYF
TGTGCCAGCAGCACATCAGGGCTTCAAGAGACCCAGTACTTC
>NA|TRBJ2-3|TRBD1|TRBV14
CASSPRDRGGTDTQYF
TGTGCCAGCAGCCCGCGGGACAGGGGGGGCACAGATACGCAGTATTTT
>many|TRBJ1-3|NA|TRBV12-3/TRBV12-4
CASSLAGASGNTIYF
TGTGCCAGCAGCCTAGCAGGGGCCTCTGGAAACACCATATATTTT
>NA|TRBJ2-4|NA|TRBV4-2
CASSQDSQGNIQYF
TGTGCCAGCAGCCAAGACTCCCAGGGGAACATTCAGTACTTC
>NA|TRBJ2-2|NA|TRBV9
CASSVVPGEGGELFF
TGTGCCAGCAGCGTAGTGCCGGGTGAGGGCGGGGAGCTGTTTTTT
>NA|TRBJ1-2|NA|TRBV12-3/TRBV12-4
CATEGGMTRIGGHYGYTF
TGTGCCACCGAGGGAGGGATGACCAGAATAGGGGGGCACTATGGCTACACCTTC
>few|TRBJ2-2|NA|TRBV4-1
CASKGDTGELFF
TGCGCCAGCAAGGGGGACACCGGGGAGCTGTTTTTT
>NA|TRBJ1-2|NA|TRBV12-3/TRBV12-4
CASRGGVLGYGYTF
TGTGCCAGCAGGGGGGGGGTCTTAGGCTATGGCTACACCTTC
>many|TRBJ2-4|TRBD1|TRBV11-2
CASSPGQAIDIQYF
TGTGCCAGCAGCCCGGGACAGGCAATTGACATTCAGTACTTC
>once|TRBJ2-2|NA|TRBV20-1
CSARDVVGTGELFF
TGCAGTGCTAGAGATGTGGTGGGGACCGGGGAGCTGTTTTTT
>many|TRBJ2-7|NA|TRBV2
CASSDRTLLLYSYEKQYF
TGTGCCAGCAGTGACAGGACTCTCCTACTATACTCTTACGAGAAGCAGTACTTC
>NA|TRBJ2-2|TRBD2|TRBV27
CASRREKRTGELFF
TGTGCCAGCAGGCGGGAGAAAAGGACCGGGGAGCTGTTTTTT
>few|TRBJ2-3|TRBD2|TRBV4-2
CASSQDPITSGRARPDTQYF
TGTGCCAGCAGCCAAGATCCCATAACTAGCGGGAGGGCCCGTCCAGATACGCAGTATTTT
>NA|TRBJ2-1|TRBD2|TRBV7-2
CASSVRRGLAINKQFF
TGTGCCAGCAGCGTCCGCCGTGGACTAGCCATCAATAAGCAGTTCTTC
>NA|TRBJ2-2|TRBD2|TRBV3-1
CASSQLSGRLTGELFF
TGTGCCAGCAGCCAATTGAGCGGGAGGTTGACCGGGGAGCTGTTTTTT
>few|TRBJ1-6|NA|TRBV7-2
CASSLQGVSPLHF
TGTGCCAGCAGCTTACAGGGAGTTTCACCCCTCCACTTT
>NA|TRBJ2-1|NA|TRBV4-3
CASSQGRVLRAYNEQFF
TGCGCCAGCAGCCAAGGCAGGGTCCTTAGAGCCTACAATGAGCAGTTCTTC
>many|TRBJ2-1|NA|TRBV28
CASSLGQRPYNEQFF
TGTGCCAGCAGTTTAGGTCAGAGGCCCTACAATGAGCAGTTCTTC
>NA|TRBJ2-3|TRBD1|TRBV29-1
CSVAGQGSTDTQYF
TGCAGCGTCGCGGGACAGGGGAGCACAGATACGCAGTATTTT
>NA|TRBJ1-3|NA|TRBV15
CATSRDYGRHFSGNTIYF
TGTGCCACCAGCAGAGATTACGGAAGACACTTCTCTGGAAACACCATATATTTT
>once|TRBJ2-1|TRBD2|TRBV19
CASQPLAGGKYEQFF
TGTGCCAGTCAACCCTTAGCGGGAGGGAAGTATGAGCAGTTCTTC
>NA|TRBJ2-7|TRBD1|TRBV19
CASSDRGGTYEQYF
TGTGCCAGTTCGGACAGGGGGGGTACCTACGAGCAGTACTTC
>NA|TRBJ2-1|NA|TRBV30
CAWSEGWRMYNEQFF
TGTGCCTGGAGTGAAGGTTGGCGGATGTACAATGAGCAGTTCTTC
>few|TRBJ1-3|NA|TRBV5-1
CASSLTGPPYSGNTIYF
TGCGCCAGCAGCTTGACAGGCCCTCCATACTCTGGAAACACCATATATTTT
>few|TRBJ2-7|NA|TRBV10-3
CAISESGSNYLYEQYF
TGTGCCATCAGTGAGTCGGGGTCAAACTATCTTTACGAGCAGTACTTC
>many|TRBJ2-7|TRBD2|TRBV12-3/TRBV12-4
CASSSLPPGLGLSYEQYF
TGTGCCAGCAGCTCCCTCCCCCCGGGTCTGGGACTATCCTACGAGCAGTACTTC
>NA|TRBJ2-7|TRBD1|TRBV5-5
CASSLWPGGTYEQYF
TGTGCCAGCAGCTTGTGGCCAGGGGGAACCTACGAGCAGTACTTC
>NA|TRBJ1-1|NA|TRBV7-2
CASSPYGLNEAFF
TGTGCCAGCAGCCCCTACGGCTTAAACGAAGCTTTCTTT
>many|TRBJ2-7|TRBD2|TRBV7-6
CASSLVSASGMGEQYF
TGTGCCAGCAGCTTAGTCTCGGCTAGCGGGATGGGGGAGCAGTACTTC
>few|TRBJ2-5|NA|TRBV12-3/TRBV12-4
CASSPGTPRETQYF
TGTGCCAGCAGTCCCGGGACACCACGGGAGACCCAGTACTTC
>many|TRBJ1-1|NA|TRBV10-3
CAISDRLNTEAFF
TGTGCCATCAGTGATCGGCTGAACACTGAAGCTTTCTTT
>NA|TRBJ1-4|NA|TRBV5-1
CASSSGVATNEKLFF
TGCGCCAGCAGCTCGGGGGTTGCAACTAATGAAAAACTGTTTTTT
>NA|TRBJ2-3|TRBD2|TRBV5-6
CASSPAPSGGTDTQYF
TGTGCCAGCAGCCCTGCTCCTAGCGGGGGCACAGATACGCAGTATTTT
>many|TRBJ2-3|TRBD2|TRBV28
CATTSGSRKTQYF
TGTGCCACCACCAGCGGGAGCAGGAAGACGCAGTATTTT
>few|TRBJ1-1|NA|TRBV20-1
CSARLQGIMNTEAFF
TGCAGTGCTAGACTACAGGGCATCATGAACACTGAAGCTTTCTTT
>NA|TRBJ2-3|TRBD2|TRBV19
CASSRGLAGSSTDTQYF
TGTGCCAGTAGTAGGGGACTAGCGGGATCTAGCACAGATACGCAGTATTTT